This T cell receptor beta chain derives from a study of cytomegalovirus exposure and HLA in healthy donors. Trimming took 6 bases from V and 6 from J, leaving 17 bases between them. Germline CDR1 reads MDHEN; CDR2 reads SYDVKM. The CDR3 is 14 residues long. PCR involved 60 Vbeta and 13 Jbeta primers. Produced via immunoSEQ multiplex PCR; TCRdb's table is partial and in-frame only. This sample has about 82,000 clones; approximately 90% occur once, and the top ten carry 2% to 2.5%. This receptor was taken from a young man in good health and CMV-seronegative. The chain couples TRBV28 to TRBJ1-1; D is ambiguous. Input material: PBMCs. The CDR3 DNA reads as TGTGCCAGCAGCCTCGTGGGGAGGTTGTCTGAAGCTTTCTTT. Translated: CASSLVGRLSEAFF.